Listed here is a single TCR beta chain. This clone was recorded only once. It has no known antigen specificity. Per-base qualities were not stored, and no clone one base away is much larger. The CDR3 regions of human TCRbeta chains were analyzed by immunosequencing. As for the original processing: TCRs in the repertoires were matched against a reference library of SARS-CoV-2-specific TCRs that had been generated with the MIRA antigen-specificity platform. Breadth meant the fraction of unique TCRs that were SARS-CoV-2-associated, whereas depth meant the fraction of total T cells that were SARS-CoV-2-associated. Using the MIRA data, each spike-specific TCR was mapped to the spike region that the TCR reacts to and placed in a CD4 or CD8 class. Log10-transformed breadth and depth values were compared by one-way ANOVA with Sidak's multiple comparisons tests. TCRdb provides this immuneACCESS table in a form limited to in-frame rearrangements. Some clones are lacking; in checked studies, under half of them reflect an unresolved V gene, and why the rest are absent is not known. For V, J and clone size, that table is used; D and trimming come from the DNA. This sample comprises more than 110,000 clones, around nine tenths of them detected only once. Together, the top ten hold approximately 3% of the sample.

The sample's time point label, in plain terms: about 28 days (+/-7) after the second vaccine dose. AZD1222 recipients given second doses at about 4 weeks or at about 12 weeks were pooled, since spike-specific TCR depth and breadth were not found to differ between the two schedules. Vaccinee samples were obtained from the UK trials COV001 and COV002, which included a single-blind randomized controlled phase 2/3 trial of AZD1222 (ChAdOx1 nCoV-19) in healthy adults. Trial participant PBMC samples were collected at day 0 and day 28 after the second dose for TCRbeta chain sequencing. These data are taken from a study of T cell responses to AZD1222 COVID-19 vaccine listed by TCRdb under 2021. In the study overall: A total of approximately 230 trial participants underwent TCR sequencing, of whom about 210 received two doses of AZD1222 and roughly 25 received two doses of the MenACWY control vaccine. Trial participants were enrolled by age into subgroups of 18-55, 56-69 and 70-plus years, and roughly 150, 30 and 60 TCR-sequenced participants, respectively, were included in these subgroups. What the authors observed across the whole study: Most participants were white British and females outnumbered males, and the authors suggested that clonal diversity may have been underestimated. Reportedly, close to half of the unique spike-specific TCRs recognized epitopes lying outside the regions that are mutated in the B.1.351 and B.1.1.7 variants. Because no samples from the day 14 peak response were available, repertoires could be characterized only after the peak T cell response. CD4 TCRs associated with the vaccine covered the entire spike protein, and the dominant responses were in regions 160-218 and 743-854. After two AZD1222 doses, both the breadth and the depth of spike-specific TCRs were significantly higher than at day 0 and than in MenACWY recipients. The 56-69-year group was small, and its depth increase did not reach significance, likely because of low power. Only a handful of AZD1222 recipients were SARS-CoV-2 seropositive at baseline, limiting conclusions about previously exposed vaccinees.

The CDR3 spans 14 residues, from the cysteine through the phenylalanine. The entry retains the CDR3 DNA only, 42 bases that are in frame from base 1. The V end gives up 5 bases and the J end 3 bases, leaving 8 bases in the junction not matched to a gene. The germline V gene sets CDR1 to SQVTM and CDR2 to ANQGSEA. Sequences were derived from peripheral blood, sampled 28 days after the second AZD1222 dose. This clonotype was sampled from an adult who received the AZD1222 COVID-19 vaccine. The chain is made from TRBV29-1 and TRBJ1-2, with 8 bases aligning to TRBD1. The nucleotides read TGCAGCGTTATTATGCAGACAGGGGACTATGGCTACACCTTC. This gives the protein CSVIMQTGDYGYTF.